This TCR beta chain appears in the sequencing data of a study of cytomegalovirus exposure and HLA in healthy donors. The CDR3 spans 14 residues. CDR1 SNHLY and CDR2 FYNNEI come from the germline V gene. The V gene end was trimmed by 8 bases and the J gene end by 7 bases; junction bases not matched to a gene: 8. PCR used 60 Vbeta primers and 13 Jbeta primers. Profiled with immunoSEQ multiplex PCR; TCRdb holds only in-frame clones, not every one. The sample gives 99,000 or so clones, roughly four fifths of which show up once; roughly 1.2% is in the top ten. Sequenced input: PBMCs. The TCR comes from a man aged 40-49 years in good health and CMV-seronegative. The V call is TRBV2, the J call TRBJ1-6; 7 nucleotides match TRBD1. The DNA for the CDR3 is TGTGCCAGCCATAAAACGGACAGGAATTCACCCCTCCACTTT. This codes for CASHKTDRNSPLHF.